This TCR beta chain was retrieved from a study of PD-L1 blockade in urothelial cancer. Time point meaning: pretreatment peripheral blood. The CDR3 is 14 amino acids. CDR1 SNHLY and CDR2 FYNNEI come from the germline V gene. After removal of 6 bases from V and 3 bases from J, the junction contained 4 bases not matched to a gene. TCRdb's copy holds only in-frame clones and misses some; the assay was immunoSEQ multiplex PCR. The sample consists of around 60,000 clones, about 76% of them appearing once. Sequenced material: PBMCs, taken around atezolizumab (anti-PD-L1) treatment. This receptor was taken from a man between 65 and 85 years old with urothelial cancer. The chain employs TRBV2 and TRBJ2-1; 8 positions agree with TRBD2. The CDR3 region is CASSRAGDYNEQFF. The CDR3 DNA reads TGTGCCAGCAGCAGAGCGGGAGACTACAATGAGCAGTTCTTC.